One T cell receptor (beta chain) is described in this entry. Its antigen remains unidentified. Base qualities are missing; no much larger clone stands one base away. Libraries were made using the immunoSEQ multiplex PCR assay. For the multiplex PCR, a mixture combining 60 forward primers for TCR Vbeta segments and 13 reverse primers for TCR Jbeta segments was used. A multiplex PCR assay on genomic DNA amplified the CDR3 region of rearranged TCR beta genes. The amplified TCR beta libraries were sequenced on the Illumina HiSeq System as 87-base-pair reads. Per the authors' processing: In a later analysis, tens of millions of unique TCR beta chains were counted across the roughly 670 repertoires, and roughly 11 million of these chains were shared by at least two donors. Raw reads were error-corrected and collapsed into unique sequences by a nearest-neighbor algorithm in which closely related sequences were merged to remove PCR and sequencing errors. To assign V, D and J gene segments, CDR3 sequences were aligned to IMGT reference sequences. For a sequence to be retained, a match of at least six nucleotides to both a V gene segment and a J gene segment was required. A rearrangement counted as productive if the CDR3 had no stop codons and remained in frame with V and J, and every other rearrangement counted as non-productive. CDR3 was defined according to IMGT convention as the region running from the second conserved V-encoded cysteine to the conserved J-encoded phenylalanine. The earlier analysis of about 530 of the donors excluded any sequence lacking an unambiguous match to a single V gene segment. In an earlier analysis of a few hundred of the donors, V segments were called functional above 56.7% productive rearrangements and were called segregating when the between-donor standard deviation exceeded 5%. To diagnose cytomegalovirus status from the catalog of TCR beta chain sequences, a statistical classification framework was built. A later analysis assigned V and J genes by comparing TCR nucleotide sequences with IMGT/GENE-DB human TR gene sequences. Using the TCRdist pipeline, a later analysis assigned CDR3 sequences along with most-parsimonious VDJ recombination scenarios. In a later analysis, each TCR beta chain was defined by its CDR3 amino acid sequence together with its V-gene family, and reads without a unique V-gene family were excluded. A later analysis removed 592 highly shared, low-generation-probability nucleotide sequences to deal with suspected cross-contamination and a sequencing artifact. A later analysis calculated a clonal expansion index for each public chain from normalized within-repertoire ranks of inferred template counts. A later analysis computed generation probabilities with a VDJ recombination model fitted to out-of-frame rearrangements, and checked the results against IGoR. In a later analysis, hypergeometric tests were used to score TCR-TCR, TCR-HLA and TCR-CMV co-occurrence, with a repertoire-size bias correction applied to TCR pairs. To estimate false discovery rates, a later analysis permuted the HLA or CMV assignments 20 times. A later analysis grouped co-occurring TCRs with DBSCAN, adding TCRdist sequence similarity when clustering within HLA-allele-positive subsets. For co-occurrence clustering, repertoires with fewer than 30,000 or more than 120,000 public chains were excluded, along with 5 or 6 repertoires with anomalous nucleotide sharing. Held by TCRdb, this immuneACCESS table contains in-frame sequences only and omits some clones. Under half of the omission traces to an unresolved V gene where checked; the cause of the rest is unknown. That table gives V, J and clone size, and the DNA gave D and trimming. Counted in this sample were under 200,000 clones; 70% to 80% of them appeared once. More than 2% of the sample is in the top ten clones.

The data belong to a study of cytomegalovirus exposure and HLA in healthy donors (dated by TCRdb to about 2017). For context, the study as a whole: According to an earlier analysis of a few hundred of the donors, 200 million or so T cells yielded approximately 120 million unique TCR beta sequences and 250 to 350 Gb of sequence data. Approximately 310 gigabases of sequencing data and 70 million to 100 million unique TCR sequences made up an early release that covered nearly 650 HLA-typed donors. Among the roughly 390 genotyped donors, more than 70% belonged to the genetic ancestry cluster associated with self-reported Caucasian donors. The aim of the study was to test whether cataloging public T cell receptors could identify signatures of past pathogen exposure. Using immunosequencing, the study profiled T cell repertoires from 550 to 750 subjects and related those repertoires to cytomegalovirus serostatus. A separate validation cohort of about 110 different subjects was used in addition to the 666-subject first cohort. To predict cytomegalovirus infection status, the study brought together high-throughput TCR immunosequencing, statistical association of individual TCRs with disease status, and machine learning. In a later analysis, previously published TCR beta repertoires from hundreds of donors were re-analyzed and high-resolution HLA genotyping was added so that TCR occurrence patterns could be studied. Rather than using new phenotypic data, the later analysis identified candidate immune exposures from TCR beta sequences and from how often those sequences occurred across donors. An earlier analysis of several hundred of the donors used high-throughput TCR beta sequencing to judge whether each TCR beta V gene segment behaved as functional or pseudogenic. Donor age, sex, ethnicity and CMV serostatus were collected together with the repertoire data. A later genetic analysis took genome-wide SNP genotypes for about 55% of the 666 donors and used that subset as a discovery cohort. All discovery cohort repertoires had been generated using a single sequencing platform. HLA typing included class I and class II loci at four-digit resolution. The number of typed donors differed by locus: about 620-640 for A, B, C, DRB1 and DQB1; some 540 for DQA1; over 600 for DPA1; and some 430 for DPB1. Roughly 5 DR-DQ haplotypes were handled as single units for association and clustering because linkage in the cohort was strong. Among around 400 genotyped donors of the cohort, an average of around 250,000 unique TCR beta nucleotide sequences was sequenced per donor, of which 15% to 20% were non-productive. Here is what the overall study found, with its caveats: A total of around 150 TCR beta chains were listed by the study as associated with cytomegalovirus. Across donors, most TCR sequences were observed very rarely, whereas some public TCRs were present in many individuals. Compared with the approximately 670-donor mean, donors in an Asian-associated ancestry cluster had fewer N-insertions in productive TCRs, according to a later genetic analysis. HLA typing was unavailable for some donors at each locus, so association tests used only the typed subset. Some IMGT-functional V segments, including TRBV6-2 and TRBV6-3, could not be told apart with the 87-base-pair reads, so those segments were excluded. In a later analysis, HLA-associated TCR beta chains showed more clonal expansion and lower generation probabilities than non-associated chains that were equally common. The classifier was reported to diagnose cytomegalovirus status with high specificity and sensitivity in both the original cohort and the validation cohort. According to a later analysis, most CMV-associated TCR beta chains appeared to be HLA-restricted, and the HLA associations seemed to be driven largely by CMV exposure. In an earlier analysis of approximately 590 of the donors, most TCR beta V segments appeared in productive rearrangements about 90% or about 30% of the time, broadly matching IMGT annotations. An association between a missense DCLRE1C variant and V-gene and J-gene trimming of TCR beta chains was found in a later genetic analysis and replicated in an independent cohort. The presence/absence analyses assumed that sequencing depth was roughly uniform across donors, and that assumption may not be true. Only TCR beta chains were sequenced in this cohort, and the absence of alpha or paired-chain data limited detectable features. Three of the identified cytomegalovirus-associated TCR beta chains were confirmed in vitro to be specific for cytomegalovirus antigens. Correlated functional status among segregating V segments might reflect linkage disequilibrium, but an unknown experimental factor could not be ruled out. Because counts were too low, 15 to 20 rarely observed V segments, including chromosome 9 orphons, were excluded from the earlier analysis of 587 of the donors. In a later analysis, TCR association rates were found to vary across HLA loci, with the most associated TCRs seen for DRB1 alleles and the fewest for HLA-C alleles. A cluster of highly shared sequence variants was judged likely to be a technical artifact of the sequencing pipeline. A further reported finding was that TCR beta sequences accurately predicted the HLA-A and HLA-B alleles for most subjects in the first cohort. In a later analysis, several top co-occurrence clusters were reported to appear linked to parvovirus B19, influenza, CMV and Epstein-Barr virus. The authors suggested that the approach could potentially be extended to other disease states and immunological phenotypes. When HLA alleles, especially DR and DQ, strongly co-occurred, TCR associations were difficult to assign to individual alleles. Immune exposure information for the cohort was limited to CMV serostatus. At a false discovery rate of 0.05, a later analysis linked around 15,000 TCR beta sequences to specific HLA alleles.

CDR1 SNHLY and CDR2 FYNNEI are derived from the germline V gene. V loses 3 bases of germline sequence and J loses 5 bases, and the interval between the two ends is 10 bases. Its CDR3 holds 13 amino acids, cysteine through phenylalanine. Only CDR3 DNA remains: 39 bases, in frame from the first base. The cohort consisted of 650 to 850 healthy bone marrow donors. All cohort members were sampled while nominally healthy, although unrecorded immune exposures were likely present. The donor tested CMV seropositive, placing the donor among the 289 seropositive members of the cohort. A peripheral blood sample was collected from each donor, and TCR beta sequencing was performed on peripheral blood mononuclear cells. The Qiagen DNeasy Blood Extraction Kit was used to extract genomic DNA from the blood cell samples.

This receptor was taken from a woman in her thirties in good health and CMV-seropositive. The chain is encoded by TRBV2 joined to TRBJ2-5, with a weak D call of TRBD1 (5 bases match). The specimen sequenced was PBMCs. The DNA sequence reads TGTGCCAGCAGTGACGCAGGGTGGGAGACCCAGTACTTC. This gives the protein CASSDAGWETQYF.